Reported below is one T cell receptor beta chain. Its antigen is unidentified. The data were taken from a study of Ad26.COV2.S vaccination and SARS-CoV-2 variants. General study findings and limits: Recipients given vaccine exceeded placebo recipients in spike-specific TCR breadth. Breadth and depth estimates from TCRs may understate total T cell responses.

The treatment denotes: 15 to 20 received Ad26.COV2.S at low or high dose, single or two shots; roughly five received placebo; per-sample allocation not given. It was on day 63 after the first vaccine or placebo injection that samples were taken. The donor's status was that of an adult aged 18-55 years in Boston. Libraries were prepared by immunoSEQ multiplex PCR; TCRdb keeps only in-frame clonotypes and omits some of them. The table lists over 400,000 clones, roughly 87% of them singletons. Germline lookup yields CDR1 SGHVS and CDR2 FNYEAQ. V was pared by 5 bases and J by 4 bases, with 14 bases between. The length of the CDR3 is 14 residues.

The sample was peripheral blood, taken in a trial of Ad26.COV2.S vaccine versus placebo. The chain combines TRBV7-6 with TRBJ1-2; TRBD1 is a possible D gene (5 bases). The source is a person between 18 and 65 years old who received the Ad26.COV2.S COVID-19 vaccine or a placebo. Here the CDR3 reads CASSNGGSAYGYTF. The CDR3 DNA reads TGTGCCAGCAGCAATGGGGGGTCTGCCTATGGCTACACCTTC.